Following are 15 T cell receptor beta chains from one sample sequenced in a study of T cell repertoires and HLA-DP antigens. TCRdb's copy holds only in-frame clones and misses some; the assay was immunoSEQ multiplex PCR. Altogether approximately 2,000 clones are present, roughly 70% being singletons, with the ten largest covering over 40%. After approximately 16 days, CD4+ cells were restimulated 24 h with the same allogeneic DPB1. Cells were stimulated with HeLa cells transduced with HLA-DPA1/DPB1, HLA-DM, invariant chain and CD80. The source material was CD137- CD4+ T cells from cultured PBMCs. Source of these receptors: a man aged 50 to 59 in good health and CMV-seronegative.

By frequency in the sample, this clone is large. J is TRBJ2-5 and V is TRBV7-9, with D possibly matching TRBD2 (5 bases). The V and J ends lost 8 bases and 5 bases respectively, with 15 bases between them. The CDR3 covers 13 residues. Germline values: CDR1 SEHNR, CDR2 FQNEAQ (reference sequence). Here the CDR3 reads CASSWTPSETQYF. The CDR3 region has the DNA TGTGCCAGCTCCTGGACTCCGTCGGAGACCCAGTACTTC.

This sequence joins TRBV30 and TRBJ1-4; a possible D gene is TRBD1 (6 bases). Trimming shortened V by 0 bases and J by 6 bases, and 14 bases separated the two germline ends. The CDR3 consists of 15 residues. Germline values: CDR1 GTSNPN, CDR2 SVGIG (reference sequence). The CDR3 coding sequence is TGTGCCTGGAGTGTGGGCGGGGGGGCTTATGAAAAACTGTTTTTT. Residues: CAWSVGGGAYEKLFF. Full variable domain (outside the CDR3, taken from reference TRBV30 and TRBJ1-4): SQTIHQWPATLVQPVGSPLSLECTVEGTSNPNLYWYRQAAGRGLQLLFYSVGIGQISSEVPQNLSASRPQDRQFILSSKKLLLSDSGFYLCAWSVGGGAYEKLFFGSGTQLSVL.

The chain employs TRBV19 and TRBJ2-5; D gene uncertain. Trimming took 3 bases from V and 2 from J, leaving 7 bases between them. Per the germline V gene, CDR1 is LNHDA and CDR2 is SQIVND (reference sequence). The CDR3 runs 13 residues. The CDR3 sequence: CASSILGQETQYF. As DNA, the CDR3 is TGTGCCAGTAGTATCTTGGGGCAAGAGACCCAGTACTTC.

The chain is built from TRBV30 and TRBJ2-2, with 7 positions matching TRBD1. Germline V lookup: CDR1 GTSNPN, CDR2 SVGIG (reference sequence). The CDR3 extends over 13 amino acids. V dropped 6 bases and J dropped 2; count of bases not matched to a gene: 3. The CDR3 DNA is TGTGCCTGCGACAGGGTCAACACCGGGGAGCTGTTTTTT. Amino acids: CACDRVNTGELFF.

The rearrangement uses TRBV6-4 and TRBJ1-1; D perhaps matches TRBD1 (5 bases). The germline gives CDR1 MRHNA, CDR2 SNTAGT. The CDR3 is made up of 15 amino acids. The V and J ends lost 7 bases and 3 bases respectively, with 18 bases between them. CDR3: CASKTRVKGYTEAFF. CDR3 nucleotides: TGTGCCAGCAAGACTAGGGTCAAGGGGTACACTGAAGCTTTCTTT.

The CDR3 nucleotides are TGTGCCAGCAGTTTATACGGACAGGGGGCAAGTCAGCCCCAGCATTTT. Protein: CASSLYGQGASQPQHF. The V gene is TRBV28, the J gene TRBJ1-5; 11 bases line up with TRBD1. Germline CDR1 is MDHEN and CDR2 is SYDVKM. Unmatched junction bases numbered 5, after V lost 1 base and J lost 6 bases. The CDR3 runs 16 residues.

V gene TRBV2 combines with J gene TRBJ2-3; 9 positions agree with TRBD2. The CDR3 covers 16 residues. Germline V gene sequence: CDR1 SNHLY, CDR2 FYNNEI. With 3 bases clipped from V and 0 bases from J, the junction kept 4 bases outside the gene matches. Written as DNA, the CDR3 is TGTGCCAGCAGTGATAGGAGCGGGGGGAGCACAGATACGCAGTATTTT. Protein product: CASSDRSGGSTDTQYF.

This rearrangement joins TRBV7-2 to TRBJ1-2; D perhaps matches TRBD1 (6 bases). The CDR3 has 15 amino acids. V lost 4 bases to trimming and J lost 4 bases, with 16 bases between them. The germline V gene encodes CDR1 SGHTA and CDR2 FQGNSA. The CDR3 DNA sequence: TGTGCCAGCAGCTACCCTCGAGGGGGGGCCTATGGCTACACCTTC. Translated: CASSYPRGGAYGYTF.

The rearrangement uses TRBV5-1 and TRBJ2-6, with D possibly being TRBD2 (6 bases). CDR3 size: 16 residues. Germline CDR1 is SGHRS and CDR2 is YFSETQ. The germline V and J ends were trimmed by 2 bases and 0 bases, with 9 bases remaining between them. The CDR3 spells CASSLVGSSGANVLTF. CDR3 in DNA: TGCGCCAGCAGCTTAGTCGGGAGCTCTGGGGCCAACGTCCTGACTTTC.

This chain joins TRBV19 and TRBJ2-7; D ambiguous. V lost 6 bases and J lost 0, with 12 bases in between. From germline, CDR1 is LNHDA and CDR2 SQIVND (reference sequence). The CDR3 runs to 14 residues. CDR3 amino acids: CASSNKLGSYEQYF. For the CDR3, the DNA is TGTGCCAGTAGCAATAAATTGGGCTCCTACGAGCAGTACTTC.

The chain is built from TRBV30 and TRBJ2-3, with a possible D match to TRBD1 (5 bases). The CDR3 covers 13 residues. The V and J ends lost 2 bases and 3 bases respectively, with 9 bases between them. Germline lookup yields CDR1 GTSNPN and CDR2 SVGIG (reference sequence). DNA of the CDR3: TGTGCCTGGAGTCCAGGGTGGACAGATACGCAGTATTTT. It is translated as CAWSPGWTDTQYF.

The chain's CDR3 is CASSEVGAGQNGYTF. The CDR3 DNA reads TGTGCCAGCAGTGAAGTCGGGGCAGGGCAAAATGGCTACACCTTC. The chain couples TRBV2 to TRBJ1-2; D possibly corresponds to TRBD1 (5 bases). The CDR3 is 15 residues long. The V and J ends lost 1 base and 6 bases respectively, with 15 bases between them. Germline V gives CDR1 SNHLY, CDR2 FYNNEI.

This chain's CDR3 is CASSPPGRLAGTGNEQFF. The CDR3 nucleotides read TGTGCCAGCTCACCACCGGGAAGACTAGCGGGAACGGGCAATGAGCAGTTCTTC. J is TRBJ2-1 and V is TRBV18; 11 bases are shared with TRBD2. The CDR3 is 18 amino acids. Per germline, CDR1 KGHSH and CDR2 LQKENI. V trimming: 0 bases; J trimming: 6 bases; junction bases outside the gene matches: 10.

This sequence joins TRBV6-5 and TRBJ2-5; 8 bases map to TRBD2. The germline CDR1 and CDR2 sequences are MNHEY and SVGAGI. This CDR3 region has 15 residues. Trimming cost V 6 bases and J 5 bases; bases outside gene matches: 11. CDR3 amino acids: CASRLTGGGQETQYF. DNA of the CDR3: TGTGCCAGCAGACTAACCGGGGGGGGGCAGGAGACCCAGTACTTC.

The V and J genes are TRBV14 and TRBJ1-1; perhaps TRBD1 as D (6 bases). The V end lost 5 bases, the J end lost 1 base, and 8 bases lay between the germline ends. Germline CDR1 and CDR2: SGHDN and FVKESK. This CDR3 contains 13 residues. The CDR3 nucleotides are TGTGCCAGCAGCTGGGGACAGAACACTGAAGCTTTCTTT. Translation: CASSWGQNTEAFF.